Listed below are T cell receptor beta chains from one sample, sequenced in a study of T-cell memory formation after mild COVID-19. TCRdb re-derived calls from the 5' RACE reads in MiXCR, one entry per CDR3 protein. Of approximately 450,000 distinct CDR3 sequences listed, roughly 18% were seen once; the top ten hold 9% to 15%. The source material was PBMCs or a T cell subset sorted from them (not recorded which). The receptors here all came from an adult woman who had mild COVID-19 (a few samples of this study predate the infection). Cell type and time point are not known. Both conserved end residues are part of each CDR3. D genes are given only for firm matches. Some rows mark clone size as missing; the rest say once, few, many or name a class of expanded clone.

v_gene	j_gene	d_gene	abundance	CDR3nt	CDR3aa
TRBV6-1	TRBJ2-7	NA	many	TGTGCCAGCAGTGAAGAGGAAACCTACGAGCAGTACTTC	CASSEEETYEQYF
TRBV29-1	TRBJ1-1	NA	NA	TGCAGCGTAGGAAGCAGGGGACGGATCACTGAAGCTTTCTTT	CSVGSRGRITEAFF
TRBV7-9	TRBJ1-2	TRBD1	NA	TGTGCCAGCAGCTTAGCCCAGGGGGGCCCTGGCTACACCTTC	CASSLAQGGPGYTF
TRBV6-2/TRBV6-3	TRBJ2-2	NA	NA	TGTGCCAGCAGTATGAGGAGGCCCCTCACCGGGGAGCTGTTTTTT	CASSMRRPLTGELFF
TRBV29-1	TRBJ1-2	NA	few	TGCAGCGTTGGAAGTGCCTTCTATGGCTACACCTTC	CSVGSAFYGYTF
TRBV7-6	TRBJ2-1	TRBD2	NA	TGTGCCAGCAGCTCCGCGGGGGGAACGAATGAGCAGTTCTTC	CASSSAGGTNEQFF
TRBV5-6	TRBJ2-3	NA	NA	TGTGCCAGCAGCTTCAGGGTGGATACGCAGTATTTT	CASSFRVDTQYF
TRBV7-9	TRBJ2-5	TRBD2	NA	TGTGCCAGCAGCTTCGCCGGGACTAGCGGACGCTTTGGGCAGACCCAGTACTTC	CASSFAGTSGRFGQTQYF
TRBV24-1	TRBJ2-3	NA	many	TGTGCCACCAGTGACATGAATCGGGGCTACACAGATACGCAGTATTTT	CATSDMNRGYTDTQYF
TRBV30	TRBJ2-7	NA	few	TGTGCCTGGAGGCCCACTATCGCCGGCGAGCAGTACTTC	CAWRPTIAGEQYF
TRBV12-3/TRBV12-4	TRBJ2-7	NA	few	TGTGCCAGCAGTTTCCCGGCCTCCTACGAGCAGTACTTC	CASSFPASYEQYF
TRBV4-1	TRBJ2-3	TRBD2	few	TGCGCCAGCAGCGGTACTAGCGGGGCTGGGGCAGATACGCAGTATTTT	CASSGTSGAGADTQYF
TRBV6-2/TRBV6-3	TRBJ2-2	NA	few	TGTGCCAGTCAGGTGCCAGGGGAGGCCGGGGAGCTGTTTTTT	CASQVPGEAGELFF
TRBV5-6	TRBJ2-2	NA	NA	TGTGCCAGCAGCTCCCTTAGCGGATCGAACACCGGGGAGCTGTTTTTT	CASSSLSGSNTGELFF
TRBV29-1	TRBJ1-5	NA	few	TGCAGCGTCCCGGGGCAGTATAGCAATCAGCCCCAGCATTTT	CSVPGQYSNQPQHF
TRBV4-3	TRBJ1-6	NA	few	TGCGCCAGCAGCCAAGCCGGGGTCTATAATTCACCCCTCCACTTT	CASSQAGVYNSPLHF
TRBV7-9	TRBJ2-3	TRBD2	NA	TGTGCCAGCAGCACAAGACTAGCGGAACACACAGATACGCAGTATTTT	CASSTRLAEHTDTQYF
TRBV10-3	TRBJ2-3	NA	NA	TGTGCCATCAGGCCGTTTGGCACAGATACGCAGTATTTT	CAIRPFGTDTQYF
TRBV20-1	TRBJ2-7	TRBD1	few	TGCAGTGTCCCCCAAGGGCCGGGACAGGCGAACGAGCAGTACTTC	CSVPQGPGQANEQYF
TRBV7-2	TRBJ1-4	NA	NA	TGTGCCAGCAGCGAGAGGCCCGAAAAACTGTTTTTT	CASSERPEKLFF
TRBV29-1	TRBJ2-5	NA	few	TGCAGCGTTACAATGTCTGGATGGGATACCCAGTACTTC	CSVTMSGWDTQYF
TRBV18	TRBJ1-1	NA	NA	TGTGCCAGCTCACCACTCACAGGGCACACTGAAGCTTTCTTT	CASSPLTGHTEAFF
TRBV7-8	TRBJ1-1	TRBD1	NA	TGTGCCAGCAGCTTAGAACAGGGGGCCACTGAAGCTTTCTTT	CASSLEQGATEAFF
TRBV5-1	TRBJ1-2	NA	NA	TGCGCCAGCAGCTTGGAGGGGGACCCGGGAAGCTATGGCTACACCTTC	CASSLEGDPGSYGYTF
TRBV15	TRBJ1-1	NA	NA	TGTGCCACCAAAGACATTCGGAGGACTGAAGCTTTCTTT	CATKDIRRTEAFF
TRBV5-1	TRBJ1-1	NA	many	TGCGCCAGCAGCTTGGGCGGTCGGAACACTGAAGCTTTCTTT	CASSLGGRNTEAFF
TRBV28	TRBJ2-7	TRBD1	few	TGTGCCAGCACCCCCGGGACAGGAAACTACGAGCAGTACTTC	CASTPGTGNYEQYF
TRBV5-1	TRBJ2-7	TRBD1	NA	TGCGCCAGCAGCTTAGGGATCGGACAGGGTTCCTACGAGCAGTACTTC	CASSLGIGQGSYEQYF
TRBV2	TRBJ2-7	NA	NA	TGTGCCAGCAGTGGGGACACCCCGAACTACGAGCAGTACTTC	CASSGDTPNYEQYF
TRBV28	TRBJ2-7	TRBD1	once	TGTGCCAGTGACCCGACAGGGGGAGGCGAGCAGTACTTC	CASDPTGGGEQYF
TRBV13	TRBJ2-1	TRBD2	few	TGTGCCAGCAGCCCCCGAGGACTAGCGAATGAGCAGTTCTTC	CASSPRGLANEQFF
TRBV11-1	TRBJ2-3	NA	NA	TGTGCCAGCAGCCGTATGTACGGGACCCACACAGATACGCAGTATTTT	CASSRMYGTHTDTQYF
TRBV5-1	TRBJ2-1	TRBD1	NA	TGCGCCAGCAGCTTGTATGGACAGGGCTCCTACAATGAGCAGTTCTTC	CASSLYGQGSYNEQFF
TRBV24-1	TRBJ1-2	NA	many	TGTGCCACCAGTGCCACTTCTAACTATGGCTACACCTTC	CATSATSNYGYTF
TRBV9	TRBJ2-7	NA	NA	TGTGCCAGCAGCGCAGACGGGGGAGGCTATTACGAGCAGTACTTC	CASSADGGGYYEQYF
TRBV4-1	TRBJ2-7	NA	NA	TGCGCCAGCAGCCGACAACGAGCTACAACCTCACCCTACGAGCAGTACTTC	CASSRQRATTSPYEQYF
TRBV20-1	TRBJ2-7	NA	once	TGCAGTGCTAGAGATGGCGGGCACTCCTACGAGCAGTACTTC	CSARDGGHSYEQYF
TRBV10-3	TRBJ1-6	NA	NA	TGTGCCATCAGTGGTGTCAGTCCCAAATCACCCCTCCACTTT	CAISGVSPKSPLHF
TRBV15	TRBJ2-5	NA	NA	TGTGCCACCAGCAGACCCCCAGGAGTGACCCAGTACTTC	CATSRPPGVTQYF
TRBV4-1	TRBJ2-5	NA	NA	TGCGCCAGCAGCCAAGGGGGCCGTGGTTCGGAGACCCAGTACTTC	CASSQGGRGSETQYF